The clone carrying this T cell receptor (beta chain) has a handful of counts. The antigen is undetermined. These data come from a study of vaccination and CD4 T cells after COVID-19. Study-level points and caveats: This study had few convalescent patients and no early post-infection samples.

Treatment indicated: roughly 10-day PBMC culture with coronavirus spike peptide pools or control peptides (ViraFEST assay). Cultured CD4+ T cells had their DNA profiled by the Oncomine TCR Beta short-read assay. Using the QIAamp micro DNA kit, genomic DNA was extracted from the CD4+ T cells that had been cultured. TCRdb redid the calling of the PCR reads with MiXCR, one entry per CDR3 protein. The sample shows more than 15,000 distinct CDR3 sequences, roughly 50% of them seen only once. Sequenced material: cultured CD4+ T cells from blood. The receptor was isolated from a human donor with COVID-19.

CDR3 in DNA: TGTGCCAGTAGTATAGATAGCTCGGCAGGTCAAGGGGCCAAAAACATTCAGTACTTC. This translates into CASSIDSSAGQGAKNIQYF. The genes are TRBV19 and TRBJ2-4; D call uncertain. This CDR3 contains 19 residues. Trimming pared 0 bases from V and 1 base from J, leaving 19 bases between. Germline V CDR1 and CDR2: LNHDA, SQIVND (reference sequence).